Listed below are T cell receptor beta chains from one sample, sequenced in a study of blood T cell repertoires in COVID-19. Sequencing was performed with immunoSEQ multiplex PCR; in TCRdb, only in-frame clones are kept and a portion is missing. The repertoire holds 100,000 to 140,000 clones, with about 80% as singletons. The sample comprised peripheral blood. All receptors derive from a man aged 70 or older with acute or convalescent COVID-19. Both conserved end residues are part of each CDR3. A D gene is named only where the DNA matches it firmly. Size tells how often a clone was seen (once, few, many) or the class of an expanded clone, and some rows leave it out.

clone size | J gene | V gene | D gene | CDR3 protein | CDR3 DNA
NA | TRBJ2-6 | TRBV28 | NA | CASSSGSGANVLTF | TGTGCCAGCAGTTCCGGCTCTGGGGCCAACGTCCTGACTTTC
few | TRBJ1-4 | TRBV7-9 | NA | CATGRGANEKLFF | TGTGCCACCGGGCGGGGTGCTAATGAAAAACTGTTTTTT
NA | TRBJ1-5 | TRBV7-8 | NA | CASSLLENQPQHF | TGTGCCAGCAGCTTACTGGAGAATCAGCCCCAGCATTTT
few | TRBJ1-1 | TRBV27 | NA | CASSLGRQGLRKNTEAFF | TGTGCCAGCAGTTTAGGGCGGCAGGGTCTCAGGAAGAACACTGAAGCTTTCTTT
many | TRBJ2-3 | TRBV7-3 | TRBD2 | CASSSGGSGGTDTQYF | TGTGCCAGCAGCTCCGGTGGTAGCGGGGGTACAGATACGCAGTATTTT
NA | TRBJ2-5 | TRBV5-1 | TRBD2 | CASSLAPGGEETQYF | TGCGCCAGCAGCTTGGCCCCCGGGGGGGAAGAGACCCAGTACTTC
NA | TRBJ2-7 | TRBV7-2 | NA | CASSFSSAGAPYEQYF | TGTGCCAGCAGCTTTTCTTCGGCGGGGGCACCCTACGAGCAGTACTTC
NA | TRBJ1-1 | TRBV9 | NA | CASSPTGGFWTEAFF | TGTGCCAGCAGTCCAACTGGGGGGTTTTGGACTGAAGCTTTCTTT
NA | TRBJ2-7 | TRBV7-9 | NA | CASSQGLNFYEQYF | TGTGCCAGCAGCCAGGGTCTGAACTTCTACGAGCAGTACTTC
NA | TRBJ2-2 | TRBV15 | TRBD1 | CATSTQGKNTGELFF | TGTGCCACCAGCACACAGGGGAAAAACACCGGGGAGCTGTTTTTT
once | TRBJ2-2 | TRBV9 | TRBD1 | CASSEDTGGPWTGELFF | TGTGCCAGCAGCGAAGACACAGGGGGGCCGTGGACCGGGGAGCTGTTTTTT
NA | TRBJ1-4 | TRBV5-1 | TRBD1 | CADRGPRINEKLFF | TGCGCCGACAGGGGCCCAAGGATTAATGAAAAACTGTTTTTT
NA | TRBJ1-1 | TRBV6-5 | TRBD1 | CASSYSMGQGDTEAFF | TGTGCCAGCAGTTACTCGATGGGACAGGGGGACACTGAAGCTTTCTTT
many | TRBJ1-4 | TRBV7-2 | NA | CASSFSGSGEKLFF | TGTGCCAGCAGCTTTTCAGGGAGCGGGGAAAAACTGTTTTTT
NA | TRBJ2-7 | TRBV18 | NA | CASSPGGSSYEQYF | TGTGCCAGCTCACCAGGCGGAAGCTCCTACGAGCAGTACTTC
NA | TRBJ2-3 | TRBV5-4 | TRBD2 | CASSPKQSGRFSSTDTQYF | TGTGCCAGCAGCCCTAAACAGAGCGGGAGGTTCTCAAGCACAGATACGCAGTATTTT
NA | TRBJ2-3 | TRBV19 | NA | CASSIWGGATDTQYF | TGTGCCAGTAGTATATGGGGGGGGGCCACAGATACGCAGTATTTT
NA | TRBJ1-1 | TRBV6-5 | NA | CASSYSQGHTEAFF | TGTGCCAGCAGTTACAGCCAGGGGCACACTGAAGCTTTCTTT
NA | TRBJ2-5 | TRBV29-1 | NA | CSVVQVQETQYF | TGCAGCGTTGTACAGGTACAAGAGACCCAGTACTTC
NA | TRBJ2-2 | TRBV5-1 | NA | CASSLRQTNTGELFF | TGCGCCAGCAGCTTGCGACAGACGAACACCGGGGAGCTGTTTTTT
NA | TRBJ2-7 | TRBV7-8 | NA | CASSLRIDTNYEQYF | TGTGCCAGCAGCTTACGGATCGACACGAACTACGAGCAGTACTTC
NA | TRBJ2-2 | TRBV7-9 | NA | CASSKGGRQIPGELFF | TGTGCCAGCAGCAAGGGGGGGCGCCAGATCCCCGGGGAGCTGTTTTTT
once | TRBJ1-1 | TRBV5-1 | TRBD1 | CASSLSGQGGTEAFF | TGCGCCAGCAGCTTGTCGGGACAGGGAGGCACTGAAGCTTTCTTT
few | TRBJ2-1 | TRBV7-3 | NA | CASSQTLTDRGEQFF | TGTGCCAGCAGCCAAACTCTGACGGACAGAGGTGAGCAGTTCTTC
NA | TRBJ1-4 | TRBV7-9 | TRBD1 | CASSPSRGRTNEKLFF | TGTGCCAGCAGCCCTTCCAGGGGGCGGACTAATGAAAAACTGTTTTTT
NA | TRBJ2-2 | TRBV27 | TRBD1 | CASRITGDTGELFF | TGTGCCAGCAGGATTACAGGGGACACCGGGGAGCTGTTTTTT
NA | TRBJ2-2 | TRBV7-9 | NA | CASSLKRGAGELFF | TGTGCCAGCAGCTTAAAGCGTGGAGCCGGGGAGCTGTTTTTT